This T cell receptor beta chain was retrieved from a study of vaccination effects on CD4 cells after COVID-19. This CDR3 is built from 14 residues. CDR1 is MNHNS and CDR2 is SASEGT in the germline V gene. Deletions cut 1 base from V and 1 base from J, with 7 bases between. Sequenced by immunoSEQ multiplex PCR; TCRdb stores in-frame clones only, minus some. This table holds 13,000 or so clones, 73% found once. A remark on this clone: Its antigen is still unknown.

Before any sequencing was done, the ViraFEST assay used viral peptide pools to expand antigen-specific CD4+ T cells. With about 9 days of culture completed, CD4+ T cells were isolated. SARS-CoV-2 infected the person between March and December 2020, as confirmed by PCR. Each person got two doses of an mRNA SARS-CoV-2 vaccine, BNT162b2 or mRNA-1273. Specimen: CD4+ T cells from PBMCs cultured with HCoV-NL63 spike peptides, collected after COVID-19 vaccination. The sequence was obtained from a human donor who had a prior SARS-CoV-2 infection. This sequence joins TRBV6-1 and TRBJ1-1; a weak D match, TRBD1 (5 bases). The CDR3 loop is CASSEGGRNTEAFF. The CDR3 region has the DNA TGTGCCAGCAGTGAAGGGGGGAGGAACACTGAAGCTTTCTTT.